These 32 T cell receptor beta chains originate from one sample sequenced in a study of OX40 agonist ivuxolimab in advanced cancers. TCRdb's table, derived via immunoSEQ multiplex PCR, lists solely in-frame clones and lacks some. The table includes 57,000 or so clones, 86% detected once. Sequencing used CD4+ or CD8+ T cells sorted from blood, obtained in a trial of the OX40 agonist ivuxolimab. Receptors originate from an adult with an advanced solid tumor such as melanoma, head and neck, liver or kidney cancer.

V and J are TRBV30 and TRBJ1-5; D remains unclear. The CDR3 totals 12 residues. Trimming cost V 3 bases and J 7 bases, with 10 bases left between them. Germline V lookup: CDR1 GTSNPN, CDR2 SVGIG (reference sequence). The CDR3 spells CAWSAQGQPQHF. DNA for the CDR3: TGTGCCTGGAGCGCCCAAGGGCAGCCCCAGCATTTT.

The CDR3 coding sequence is TGCGCCAGCGAGGGGGAAATTCCGGGTCACAATGAGCAGTTCTTC. It yields the protein CASEGEIPGHNEQFF. The rearrangement uses TRBV10-1 and TRBJ2-1, with D perhaps matching TRBD1 (6 bases). Trimming cost V 8 bases and J 5 bases, with 19 bases left between them. The CDR3 contains 15 residues. Germline CDR1 WNHNN, CDR2 SYGVQD (reference sequence).

The chain is built from TRBV30 and TRBJ1-6; 7 nucleotides match TRBD1. Per germline, CDR1 GTSNPN and CDR2 SVGIG (reference sequence). J lost 10 bases, V lost 2 bases, and 8 bases had no gene match. The CDR3 totals 14 residues. CDR3 coding DNA: TGTGCCTGGAGTAGACAGGGCGCCGGGTCACCCCTCCACTTT. Its translation is CAWSRQGAGSPLHF.

In this sample, this clone turned up a few times. J is TRBJ1-1 and V is TRBV5-4; 8 bases agree with TRBD1. Germline V gives CDR1 SGHNT, CDR2 YYREEE (reference sequence). The CDR3 contains 15 residues. V lost 4 bases and J lost 4; bases outside the gene matches: 9. The CDR3 DNA follows: TGTGCCAGCAGCCGCGTGCAGGGGGCAGTCACTGAAGCTTTCTTT. This gives the protein CASSRVQGAVTEAFF. The full variable domain, with the rest looked up from reference TRBV5-4 and TRBJ1-1, is ETGVTQSPTHLIKTRGQQVTLRCSSQSGHNTVSWYQQALGQGPQFIFQYYREEENGRGNFPPRFSGLQFPNYSSELNVNALELDDSALYLCASSRVQGAVTEAFFGQGTRLTVV.

This chain uses TRBV6-1 with TRBJ2-1, with D possibly being TRBD1 (6 bases). The CDR3 spans 12 residues. In germline, CDR1 is MNHNS, CDR2 SASEGT. V gave up 5 bases and J gave up 9 bases, with 11 bases separating them. CDR3 sequence: CASSFSGAEQFF. In DNA form, the CDR3 reads TGTGCCAGCAGTTTCTCAGGGGCTGAGCAGTTCTTC.

This clone showed up just a few times. V usage is TRBV15 and J usage is TRBJ2-1; D call uncertain. The CDR3 runs to 14 residues. Per germline, CDR1 LNHNV and CDR2 YYDKDF (reference sequence). V shed 0 bases and J shed 6 bases, with 9 bases lying between them. DNA of the CDR3: TGTGCCACCAGCAGAGACCGCGGATCCAATGAGCAGTTCTTC. Translating it yields CATSRDRGSNEQFF.

The chain employs TRBV2 and TRBJ1-2, with D possibly matching TRBD1 (5 bases). Trimming stripped 1 base from V and 5 bases from J, with 11 bases between. CDR1 and CDR2 (germline): SNHLY, FYNNEI. The CDR3 length is 14 residues. Here the CDR3 reads CASSEEAGEYGYTF. The DNA for the CDR3 is TGTGCCAGCAGTGAAGAGGCGGGGGAATATGGCTACACCTTC.

The V call is TRBV7-9, the J call TRBJ1-2, with D perhaps matching TRBD1 (6 bases). Trimming shortened V by 5 bases and J by 3 bases, and 16 bases separated the two germline ends. Germline loops: CDR1 SEHNR, CDR2 FQNEAQ (reference sequence). The CDR3 is made up of 15 amino acids. The CDR3 DNA reads TGTGCCAGCAGCCCACGGAAGGGACAAGACTATGGCTACACCTTC. This encodes CASSPRKGQDYGYTF.

The rearrangement joins TRBV19 to TRBJ2-7, with D possibly TRBD1 on 6 matching bases. This CDR3 region has 13 residues. Trimming removed 4 bases at V and 7 bases at J, with 14 bases between. In germline, CDR1 is LNHDA, CDR2 SQIVND (reference sequence). The CDR3 is CASSKGRGEEQYF. CDR3 in DNA: TGTGCCAGTAGTAAGGGCAGGGGAGAAGAGCAGTACTTC.

The chain recombines TRBV7-3 with TRBJ2-2, with D perhaps given as TRBD1 or TRBD2 (5 bases each). CDR1 is SGHTA and CDR2 is FQGTGA in the germline V gene. CDR3 size: 18 residues. Trimming pared 2 bases from V and 10 bases from J, leaving 26 bases between. CDR3 loop: CASSLWPPGAGLPLELFF. CDR3 sequence (DNA): TGTGCCAGCAGCTTATGGCCCCCTGGGGCAGGACTTCCCCTGGAGCTGTTTTTT.

The chain is built from TRBV2 and TRBJ2-3; D is uncertain. The CDR3 sequence is 11 residues long. Per the germline V gene, CDR1 is SNHLY and CDR2 is FYNNEI. Trimming took off 0 bases at V and 8 bases at J, with 3 bases between the two ends. CDR3 protein: CASSEAGTQYF. CDR3 nucleotides: TGTGCCAGCAGTGAAGCGGGTACGCAGTATTTT.

The gene calls are TRBV5-6 and TRBJ1-4; perhaps TRBD1 as D (5 bases). CDR3 length: 16 residues. Germline assignment: CDR1 SGHDT and CDR2 YYEEEE. Trimming pared 0 bases from V and 0 bases from J, leaving 9 bases between. This CDR3 is CASSLVGGTTNEKLFF. DNA of the CDR3: TGTGCCAGCAGCTTGGTGGGGGGAACAACTAATGAAAAACTGTTTTTT.

The chain uses TRBV29-1 and TRBJ2-1; TRBD1 might be the D (6 bases). This CDR3 spans 13 amino acids. V lost 6 bases and J lost 1, with 10 bases in between. The germline gives CDR1 SQVTM, CDR2 ANQGSEA. DNA for the CDR3: TGCAGCGTCCGACAGGAGTCCTACAATGAGCAGTTCTTC. Its protein is CSVRQESYNEQFF.

The genes are TRBV2 and TRBJ2-3; a weak D match, TRBD1 (6 bases). V shed 6 bases and J shed 4 bases, with 17 bases lying between them. Germline V CDR1 and CDR2: SNHLY, FYNNEI. The CDR3 spans 15 residues. In DNA form, the CDR3 reads TGTGCCAGCAGGGGGGCACCCAGACTTGCAGATACGCAGTATTTT. Encoded protein: CASRGAPRLADTQYF.

The chain recombines TRBV11-2 with TRBJ2-6; D uncertain. The germline V gene has CDR1 SGHAT and CDR2 FQNNGV. CDR3 length: 15 amino acids. Deletions cut 6 bases from V and 1 base from J, with 10 bases between. CDR3 in amino acids: CASRNVRSGANVLTF. Here the CDR3 DNA reads TGTGCCAGCAGAAACGTGAGATCTGGGGCCAACGTCCTGACTTTC.

The chain has TRBV4-3 and TRBJ2-7; TRBD1 matches 9 bases. The germline CDR1 and CDR2 sequences are LGHNA and YSLEER. The CDR3 loop spans 15 amino acids. V was clipped by 0 bases and J by 2 bases; unmatched bases: 2. CDR3 sequence: CASSQDRQGAYEQYF. The CDR3 DNA sequence: TGCGCCAGCAGCCAAGATAGACAGGGGGCCTACGAGCAGTACTTC.

The gene calls are TRBV5-4 and TRBJ1-2; 9 bases are a match to TRBD1. CDR1 and CDR2 (germline): SGHNT, YYREEE (reference sequence). This CDR3 comprises 16 residues. Trimming at V came to 4 bases and at J to 4 bases, leaving 11 bases not matched to a gene. The CDR3 DNA sequence: TGTGCCAGCAGCCCGGGACAGGGTTCAGCCGGCTATGGCTACACCTTC. Its protein product is CASSPGQGSAGYGYTF.

The chain carries TRBV7-6 and TRBJ2-1, with 7 bases aligning to TRBD1. The CDR3 is 13 amino acids. Losses at the gene ends were 1 base for V and 10 bases for J; bases not matched to a gene: 4. Germline V gene sequence: CDR1 SGHVS, CDR2 FNYEAQ. The CDR3 loop is CASSLDWDREQFF. The CDR3 coding sequence is TGTGCCAGCAGCTTAGATTGGGACAGAGAGCAGTTCTTC. The entire variable domain, with the rest obtained from reference TRBV7-6 and TRBJ2-1, is as follows: GAGVSQSPRYKVTKRGQDVALRCDPISGHVSLYWYRQALGQGPEFLTYFNYEAQQDKSGLPNDRFSAERPEGSISTLTIQRTEQRDSAMYRCASSLDWDREQFFGPGTRLTVL.

This chain uses TRBV5-1 with TRBJ2-7; 12 bases agree with TRBD2. V dropped 0 bases and J dropped 1; count of bases not matched to a gene: 8. Germline V gene lookup returns CDR1 SGHRS and CDR2 YFSETQ. The CDR3 contains 18 residues. The DNA of the CDR3 is TGCGCCAGCAGCTTGGTGGCTAGCGGGGGGGCTGGGTCCTACGAGCAGTACTTC. It translates to CASSLVASGGAGSYEQYF.

V and J are TRBV5-8 and TRBJ2-1; no clear D. Germline CDR1 is SGHTS and CDR2 is YDEGEE. The CDR3 length is 12 residues. V dropped 0 bases and J dropped 8 bases, with 6 bases sitting between them. CDR3 residues: CASSLEGYEQFF. CDR3 DNA: TGTGCCAGCAGCTTGGAGGGCTATGAGCAGTTCTTC.

The chain links TRBV19 to TRBJ1-5; 11 nucleotides line up with TRBD1. V was pared by 6 bases and J by 6 bases, with 7 bases of the junction left unmatched. CDR3 size: 15 residues. The germline V gene has CDR1 LNHDA and CDR2 SQIVND (reference sequence). The CDR3 nucleotides read TGTGCCAGTAGCCGGACAGGGGGCCTGGGTCAGCCCCAGCATTTT. Amino acids: CASSRTGGLGQPQHF.

V usage is TRBV4-2 and J usage is TRBJ2-7; 10 bases line up with TRBD2. Germline V gene lookup returns CDR1 LGHNA and CDR2 YNFKEQ. The CDR3 length is 15 residues. Trimming removed 4 bases from V and 3 bases from J; junction bases left unmatched: 6. The CDR3 coding sequence is TGTGCCAGCAGCCGGGGTAGCGGGGGGCTCTACGAGCAGTACTTC. Amino acid sequence: CASSRGSGGLYEQYF.

The chain carries TRBV5-6 and TRBJ2-7, with a possible D match to TRBD2 (7 bases). Germline CDR1 SGHDT, CDR2 YYEEEE. Trimming took off 1 base at V and 1 base at J, with 21 bases between the two ends. The CDR3 has 18 residues. The CDR3 sequence: CASSLIRVAGALSYEQYF. The DNA of the CDR3 is TGTGCCAGCAGCTTGATTCGAGTTGCGGGGGCCCTGTCCTACGAGCAGTACTTC.

V gene TRBV7-3 combines with J gene TRBJ2-6; no clear D gene. V dropped 3 bases and J dropped 1 base, with 4 bases sitting between them. The germline V gene encodes CDR1 SGHTA and CDR2 FQGTGA. CDR3 length: 14 residues. The CDR3 coding sequence is TGTGCCAGCAGCTTGGAATCTGGGGCCAACGTCCTGACTTTC. Amino acid sequence: CASSLESGANVLTF. The variable domain in full, with the rest retrieved from reference TRBV7-3 and TRBJ2-6, is GAGVSQTPSNKVTEKGKYVELRCDPISGHTALYWYRQSLGQGPEFLIYFQGTGAADDSGLPNDRFFAVRPEGSVSTLKIQRTERGDSAVYLCASSLESGANVLTFGAGSRLTVL.

The genes are TRBV7-2 and TRBJ2-3; D gene uncertain. V shed 4 bases and J shed 5 bases, with 16 bases lying between them. This CDR3 comprises 15 residues. Germline CDR1 reads SGHTA; CDR2 reads FQGNSA. CDR3 in DNA: TGTGCCAGCAGCTCCGGACCCGCTGGGGTAGATACGCAGTATTTT. This encodes CASSSGPAGVDTQYF.

The J gene is TRBJ2-7, the V gene TRBV29-1, with D possibly being TRBD1 (6 bases). The CDR3 has 15 residues. V was trimmed by 4 bases and J by 3 bases, leaving 19 bases between them. Germline CDR1 SQVTM, CDR2 ANQGSEA. The CDR3 loop reads CSVVRTDTSYYEQYF. The CDR3 DNA sequence: TGCAGCGTTGTACGGACAGACACCTCCTACTACGAGCAGTACTTC.

This chain joins TRBV4-2 and TRBJ1-4; a possible D gene is TRBD1 (5 bases). V dropped 1 base and J dropped 3 bases, with 15 bases sitting between them. There are 17 residues in the CDR3. CDR1 LGHNA and CDR2 YNFKEQ come from the germline V gene. This CDR3 is CASSQASAWGSNEKLFF. The CDR3 coding sequence is TGTGCCAGCAGCCAAGCAAGCGCCTGGGGCTCTAATGAAAAACTGTTTTTT.

V gene TRBV2 combines with J gene TRBJ1-5; D remains ambiguous. This CDR3 has 13 amino acids. CDR1 SNHLY and CDR2 FYNNEI come from the germline V gene. The V end lost 7 bases, the J end lost 0 bases, and 7 bases lay between the germline ends. The CDR3, as DNA: TGTGCCAGCACCTCTGATAGCAATCAGCCCCAGCATTTT. Translated, it gives CASTSDSNQPQHF.

The V gene is TRBV18, the J gene TRBJ1-6; a weak D match, TRBD1 (6 bases). Trimming removed 3 bases from V and 8 bases from J, with 17 bases in between. The CDR3 spans 16 residues. Germline-derived CDR1 and CDR2 are KGHSH and LQKENI. The CDR3 sequence: CASSPGSGTNHSPLHF. CDR3 bases: TGTGCCAGCTCACCGGGGTCGGGGACAAACCATTCACCCCTCCACTTT.

A word on this clone: Distinct nucleotide sequences in the sample also encode this CDR3. The genes are TRBV7-8 and TRBJ2-5; 13 bases are a match to TRBD2. The length of the CDR3 is 16 residues. V lost 5 bases, J lost 5 bases, and 8 bases stayed unmatched. Germline CDR1 reads SGHVS; CDR2 reads FQNEAQ. CDR3 sequence: CASSPRLAGGKETQYF. The CDR3, as DNA: TGTGCCAGCAGCCCGAGACTAGCGGGGGGTAAGGAGACCCAGTACTTC.

The chain joins TRBV7-9 to TRBJ1-3; 7 bases align to TRBD1. The CDR3 contains 16 residues. V lost 5 bases, J lost 0 bases, and 7 bases stayed unmatched. Germline CDR1 reads SEHNR; CDR2 reads FQNEAQ (reference sequence). The CDR3 sequence: CASSASGTVSGNTIYF. As DNA, the CDR3 is TGTGCCAGCAGCGCATCCGGGACAGTCTCTGGAAACACCATATATTTT.

This sequence joins TRBV4-1 and TRBJ2-1; TRBD2 is a possible D gene (5 bases). In germline, CDR1 is MGHRA, CDR2 YSYEKL. The CDR3 consists of 16 residues. V was trimmed by 0 bases and J by 0 bases, leaving 9 bases between them. The CDR3 loop is CASSQDEGSSYNEQFF. The CDR3 DNA reads TGCGCCAGCAGCCAAGATGAGGGAAGCTCCTACAATGAGCAGTTCTTC.